The clone carrying this T cell receptor beta chain was observed a handful of times. Its antigen remains unidentified. This CDR3 has 13 amino acids. The V and J ends lost 5 bases and 5 bases respectively, with 12 bases between them. The germline V gene has CDR1 SGHTA and CDR2 FQGTGA. Researchers prepared the TCRbeta library using unique molecular identifiers, the study reports. TCRdb itself ran the PCR reads through MiXCR, one entry per CDR3 protein. The table shows some 830,000 distinct CDR3 sequences, with 16% occurring only once. The data stem from a study of T-cell reconstitution after alpha-beta-depleted transplantation in children. General study results and limits: Newly produced T cells mostly provided counts and TCRbeta diversity after one year, as hyperexpanded clones declined. About two months after transplant, alpha-beta T cells reportedly came from several hundred expanded graft clones. The study traced high day-60 TCRbeta diversity in some patients to surviving recipient T cells and thymic progenitors.

The chain carries TRBV7-3 and TRBJ1-1; no clear D gene. This clonotype was sampled from a male patient younger than 18 who had a stem cell transplant for acute lymphoblastic leukemia, so the T cells may come from the graft donor. The sequencing here drew on PBMCs, mostly from graft donor cells, taken 360 days after TCRalphabeta/CD19-depleted stem cell transplant. The CDR3 DNA reads TGTGCCAGCAGCCCGACCCGGGCAACTGAAGCTTTCTTT. Amino acids: CASSPTRATEAFF.